Following are 31 T cell receptor beta chains from one sample sequenced in a study of CD8+ T cells in alopecia areata. Extracted from the samples, RNA was reverse transcribed into cDNA to serve as the sequencing template. The table came from immunoSEQ multiplex PCR; TCRdb's copy has only in-frame clones and leaves some out. The sample records about 180,000 clones, roughly 50% being singletons. Treatment meaning: oral pan-JAK inhibitor, 5-10 mg twice daily. Sequencing used CD4+ T cells sorted from blood, obtained at approximately week 61, from a patient treated with tofacitinib. The source of these receptors is a human donor with alopecia areata.

The rearrangement joins TRBV9 to TRBJ2-2; TRBD1 matches at 12 bases. Germline CDR1 is SGDLS and CDR2 is YYNGEE. This CDR3 has 16 amino acids. Losses at the gene ends were 1 base for V and 4 bases for J; bases not matched to a gene: 2. The CDR3 bases are TGTGCCAGCAGCGTACTGGGACAGGGGGCCACCGGGGAGCTGTTTTTT. This encodes CASSVLGQGATGELFF.

There are a few counts of this clone. The chain carries TRBV4-2 and TRBJ2-2; the match to TRBD1 covers 11 bases. Germline assignment: CDR1 LGHNA and CDR2 YNFKEQ. The CDR3 consists of 15 residues. Trimming took 5 bases from V and 5 from J; bases not matched to a gene: 4. The CDR3 reads CASSSRDRGTGELFF. The CDR3 nucleotides read TGTGCCAGCAGCAGCCGGGACAGGGGGACCGGGGAGCTGTTTTTT.

This rearrangement joins TRBV30 to TRBJ1-1, with D perhaps TRBD1 (6 bases). This CDR3 contains 11 residues. From germline, CDR1 is GTSNPN and CDR2 SVGIG (reference sequence). Trimming left V 0 bases short and J 11 bases short, with 10 bases between. CDR3 protein: CAWSVTGRAFF. As DNA, the CDR3 is TGTGCCTGGAGTGTCACAGGGAGGGCTTTCTTT. The full variable domain, rest sourced from reference TRBV30 and TRBJ1-1, is SQTIHQWPATLVQPVGSPLSLECTVEGTSNPNLYWYRQAAGRGLQLLFYSVGIGQISSEVPQNLSASRPQDRQFILSSKKLLLSDSGFYLCAWSVTGRAFFGQGTRLTVV.

This clone turned up a few times. The chain combines TRBV10-3 with TRBJ2-7; 10 positions agree with TRBD1. The germline V gene has CDR1 ENHRY and CDR2 SYGVKD. V dropped 3 bases and J dropped 2; count of bases not matched to a gene: 4. The CDR3 runs to 15 residues. The CDR3 here is CAISDPGTGAYEQYF. CDR3 DNA: TGTGCCATCAGTGACCCCGGGACAGGGGCCTACGAGCAGTACTTC.

This clone has a single count. V gene TRBV27 combines with J gene TRBJ2-6; no definite D call. This CDR3 has 17 amino acids. The germline gives CDR1 MNHEY, CDR2 SMNVEV (reference sequence). Between the trimmed V and J ends, which lost 5 bases and 0 bases, there was a span of 14 bases. The DNA of the CDR3 is TGTGCCAGCAGTCCCTCAATATTAACCTCTGGGGCCAACGTCCTGACTTTC. Translation: CASSPSILTSGANVLTF.

The chain employs TRBV30 and TRBJ1-1; D gene unclear. Trimming took 2 bases from V and 5 from J, leaving 9 bases between them. The CDR3 totals 12 residues. Per the germline V gene, CDR1 is GTSNPN and CDR2 is SVGIG (reference sequence). CDR3 coding DNA: TGTGCCTGGAGTAGGCTGACAACTGAAGCTTTCTTT. Amino acids: CAWSRLTTEAFF.

This clone came up a few times. V is TRBV9 and J is TRBJ2-5; the D is unclear. The CDR3 sequence is 14 residues long. Per germline, CDR1 SGDLS and CDR2 YYNGEE. V dropped 1 base and J dropped 5 bases, with 12 bases sitting between them. CDR3 nucleotides: TGTGCCAGCAGCGTAAGCCAATTTGGTGAGACCCAGTACTTC. This translates into CASSVSQFGETQYF.

V usage is TRBV30 and J usage is TRBJ2-3, with 10 bases matching TRBD1. The CDR3 loop spans 14 amino acids. Germline CDR1 reads GTSNPN; CDR2 reads SVGIG (reference sequence). Trimming cost V 3 bases and J 6 bases; bases outside gene matches: 6. CDR3 in amino acids: CAWSRDRGSDTQYF. DNA for the CDR3: TGTGCCTGGAGCCGGGACAGGGGATCCGATACGCAGTATTTT.

This chain connects TRBV5-1 to TRBJ2-3; a weak D match, TRBD1 (5 bases). The CDR3 runs to 14 residues. Germline V gene data show CDR1 as SGHRS and CDR2 as YFSETQ. Trimming took off 3 bases at V and 9 bases at J, with 17 bases between the two ends. Written as DNA, the CDR3 is TGCGCCAGCAGCTCCCTCTTAGGGGCCGACACGCAGTATTTT. This encodes CASSSLLGADTQYF. The variable domain in full, with the rest retrieved from reference TRBV5-1 and TRBJ2-3, is KAGVTQTPRYLIKTRGQQVTLSCSPISGHRSVSWYQQTPGQGLQFLFEYFSETQRNKGNFPGRFSGRQFSNSRSEMNVSTLELGDSALYLCASSSLLGADTQYFGPGTRLTVL.

The V gene is TRBV5-1, the J gene TRBJ2-3, with a possible D match to TRBD2 (7 bases). V was cut by 3 bases and J by 3 bases, with 14 bases left in between. The CDR3 runs to 15 residues. The germline V gene encodes CDR1 SGHRS and CDR2 YFSETQ. As DNA, the CDR3 is TGCGCCAGCAGCTGGGGGGGCGGAAGGACAGATACGCAGTATTTT. Translated: CASSWGGGRTDTQYF.

This clone was found a few times. The rearrangement uses TRBV7-9 and TRBJ2-5, with TRBD1 matching over 9 bases. CDR1 and CDR2 (germline): SEHNR, FQNEAQ (reference sequence). There are 14 residues in the CDR3. J was trimmed by 5 bases and V by 2 bases; bases with no gene match: 3. In DNA, the CDR3 is TGTGCCAGCAGCTTACAACAGGGGGCTGAGACCCAGTACTTC. Amino acid sequence: CASSLQQGAETQYF.

The chain uses TRBV9 and TRBJ2-1; TRBD1 matches 10 bases. CDR3 length: 13 residues. Trimming cost V 6 bases and J 9 bases; bases outside gene matches: 6. CDR1 and CDR2 from the germline V gene are SGDLS and YYNGEE. CDR3 nucleotide sequence: TGTGCCAGCACTCGACAGGGGGCCTTTGAGCAGTTCTTC. Translating gives CASTRQGAFEQFF. The complete variable domain, with remaining parts taken from reference TRBV9 and TRBJ2-1, reads DSGVTQTPKHLITATGQRVTLRCSPRSGDLSVYWYQQSLDQGLQFLIQYYNGEERAKGNILERFSAQQFPDLHSELNLSSLELGDSALYFCASTRQGAFEQFFGPGTRLTVL.

The chain joins TRBV10-3 to TRBJ2-2; perhaps TRBD1 as D (6 bases). The V end was cut by 7 bases, the J end by 2 bases, with 11 bases between. There are 14 residues in the CDR3. Germline lookup yields CDR1 ENHRY and CDR2 SYGVKD. The CDR3 loop reads CAIMRGGNTGELFF. The CDR3 DNA follows: TGTGCCATCATGAGAGGGGGAAACACCGGGGAGCTGTTTTTT.

This clone came up a few times. The chain carries TRBV9 and TRBJ2-5; 10 nucleotides agree with TRBD1. The CDR3 length is 15 residues. Germline CDR1 is SGDLS and CDR2 is YYNGEE. With V trimmed by 2 bases and J by 5 bases, 6 bases remained unmatched. In DNA, the CDR3 is TGTGCCAGCAGCGTTTTTACGGGACAGGGGGAGACCCAGTACTTC. Its protein is CASSVFTGQGETQYF.

The CDR3 is CASSGRAGHVETQYF. The CDR3 DNA sequence: TGTGCCAGCAGTGGTCGAGCCGGCCATGTGGAGACCCAGTACTTC. The chain recombines TRBV2 with TRBJ2-5; D gene ambiguous. Trimming cost V 4 bases and J 5 bases, with 17 bases left between them. Germline assignment: CDR1 SNHLY and CDR2 FYNNEI. CDR3 length equals 15 residues.

The chain combines TRBV4-1 with TRBJ1-2, with D maybe TRBD1 (5 bases). Trimming stripped 0 bases from V and 5 bases from J, with 13 bases between. Germline lookup yields CDR1 MGHRA and CDR2 YSYEKL. The CDR3 sequence is 15 residues long. The CDR3 here is CASSQEMGLGYGYTF. Here the CDR3 DNA reads TGCGCCAGCAGCCAAGAAATGGGGCTGGGGTATGGCTACACCTTC.

The chain is built from TRBV4-1 and TRBJ1-1; 7 bases agree with TRBD1. The length of the CDR3 is 17 residues. Germline V gene lookup returns CDR1 MGHRA and CDR2 YSYEKL. V lost 1 base and J lost 5; bases outside the gene matches: 13. The CDR3 DNA reads TGCGCCAGCAGCCAAGGCCCCCCAGGGGGGGCTGGTACTGAAGCTTTCTTT. It encodes CASSQGPPGGAGTEAFF.

The chain is built from TRBV30 and TRBJ1-4, with D perhaps matching TRBD1 (5 bases). V was shortened by 2 bases and J by 15 bases, with 16 bases between the two germline ends. The CDR3 has 12 residues. From germline, CDR1 is GTSNPN and CDR2 SVGIG (reference sequence). This chain's CDR3 is CAWSWDRIMLFF. In DNA form, the CDR3 reads TGTGCCTGGAGTTGGGACCGCATTATGTTGTTTTTT.

The chain joins TRBV30 to TRBJ2-7; D gene uncertain. Trimming cost V 0 bases and J 2 bases, with 5 bases left between them. CDR1 GTSNPN and CDR2 SVGIG come from the germline V gene (reference sequence). The CDR3 sequence is 12 residues long. The DNA for the CDR3 is TGTGCCTGGAGTGTCGTGGCCTACGAGCAGTACTTC. It yields the protein CAWSVVAYEQYF. The full variable domain, completed using reference TRBV30 and TRBJ2-7, is SQTIHQWPATLVQPVGSPLSLECTVEGTSNPNLYWYRQAAGRGLQLLFYSVGIGQISSEVPQNLSASRPQDRQFILSSKKLLLSDSGFYLCAWSVVAYEQYFGPGTRLTVT.

The chain uses TRBV11-1 and TRBJ2-5; no clear D gene. The CDR3 has 13 amino acids. Germline values: CDR1 SGHAT, CDR2 FQDESV (reference sequence). V was cut by 4 bases and J by 1 base, with 7 bases left in between. CDR3: CASSSELQETQYF. In DNA form, the CDR3 reads TGTGCCAGCAGCTCCGAGCTCCAAGAGACCCAGTACTTC.

The chain combines TRBV4-1 with TRBJ2-1; 8 nucleotides match TRBD1. Germline V gene lookup returns CDR1 MGHRA and CDR2 YSYEKL. The CDR3 loop spans 18 amino acids. V gave up 1 base and J gave up 8 bases; unmatched junction bases: 16. The DNA for the CDR3 is TGCGCCAGCAGCCAAGCCATCCTACAGGGGGTACGTTTCGATGAGCAGTTCTTC. Protein: CASSQAILQGVRFDEQFF.

This chain links TRBV27 with TRBJ2-1; a possible D gene is TRBD2 (5 bases). Trimming shortened V by 10 bases and J by 0 bases, and 13 bases separated the two germline ends. This CDR3 contains 14 residues. Germline loops: CDR1 MNHEY, CDR2 SMNVEV (reference sequence). As DNA, the CDR3 is TGTGCCACCGTAGCGTTTAGCTCCTACAATGAGCAGTTCTTC. The encoded protein is CATVAFSSYNEQFF.

This clone was seen at least ten times. The chain recombines TRBV30 with TRBJ2-7; D gene uncertain. The CDR3 totals 14 residues. Germline CDR1 is GTSNPN and CDR2 is SVGIG (reference sequence). V lost 0 bases to trimming and J lost 6 bases, with 15 bases between them. The CDR3 coding sequence is TGTGCCTGGAGTGTACTCGACGGGTCTCGCGAGCAGTACTTC. Amino acid sequence: CAWSVLDGSREQYF.

This clone was seen only a few times. The chain links TRBV29-1 to TRBJ1-2, with 7 bases lining up with TRBD1. J was trimmed by 4 bases and V by 8 bases; bases with no gene match: 10. The CDR3 is made up of 13 amino acids. Germline lookup yields CDR1 SQVTM and CDR2 ANQGSEA. CDR3 sequence reads: CSCTGDVGYGYTF. The CDR3 DNA follows: TGCAGCTGTACAGGGGACGTAGGCTATGGCTACACCTTC.

J is TRBJ2-2 and V is TRBV5-1; unclear D gene. This CDR3 has 14 amino acids. Germline V CDR1 and CDR2: SGHRS, YFSETQ. Between the trimmed V and J ends, which lost 7 bases and 5 bases, there was a span of 15 bases. The CDR3 spells CASGHPRQTGELFF. DNA of the CDR3: TGCGCCAGCGGTCACCCCCGGCAGACCGGGGAGCTGTTTTTT.

This clone has a handful of counts. V gene TRBV29-1 combines with J gene TRBJ2-3; D unresolved. Germline CDR1 and CDR2: SQVTM and ANQGSEA. The length of the CDR3 is 13 residues. Trimming stripped 3 bases from V and 3 bases from J, with 10 bases between. CDR3 in amino acids: CSVDRDGTDTQYF. The DNA of the CDR3 is TGCAGCGTTGATCGCGACGGGACAGATACGCAGTATTTT.

The V gene is TRBV6-1, the J gene TRBJ1-2; weak D call: TRBD1 (5 bases). The V and J ends lost 4 bases and 7 bases respectively, with 25 bases between them. The CDR3 sequence is 17 residues long. Germline CDR1 and CDR2: MNHNS and SASEGT. The CDR3 reads CASSVGVFRRDSFGYTF. CDR3 coding DNA: TGTGCCAGCAGTGTGGGAGTTTTCCGCAGGGATTCCTTTGGCTACACCTTC.

The chain uses TRBV5-6 and TRBJ2-2; D is perhaps TRBD1 or TRBD2 (5 bases each). The CDR3 consists of 16 residues. Germline values: CDR1 SGHDT, CDR2 YYEEEE. Deletions cut 3 bases from V and 6 bases from J, with 18 bases between. The DNA for the CDR3 is TGTGCCAGCAGCTCCCCACACAGGACGAGGGCCGGGGAGCTGTTTTTT. This translates into CASSSPHRTRAGELFF.

The chain links TRBV6-6 to TRBJ2-7, with 7 bases matching TRBD1. This CDR3 spans 13 amino acids. Trimming cost V 5 bases and J 3 bases; bases outside gene matches: 4. Germline V CDR1 and CDR2: MNHNY, SVGAGI (reference sequence). CDR3 coding DNA: TGTGCCAGCAGTAGGGACAGTATCTACGAGCAGTACTTC. This codes for CASSRDSIYEQYF.

CDR3 bases: TGCGCCAGCAGCGCGGACAGGGCAAACATTCAGTACTTC. Its protein product is CASSADRANIQYF. The chain employs TRBV5-1 and TRBJ2-4, with 8 bases lining up with TRBD1. This CDR3 comprises 13 residues. V lost 4 bases and J lost 6; bases outside the gene matches: 3. Germline CDR1 SGHRS, CDR2 YFSETQ.

This chain connects TRBV15 to TRBJ2-7; D is uncertain. From germline, CDR1 is LNHNV and CDR2 YYDKDF (reference sequence). V lost 6 bases, J lost 1 base, and 7 bases lay in between. The CDR3 length is 12 residues. CDR3 nucleotides: TGTGCCACCAGTCAACCGTCCTACGAGCAGTACTTC. Translating it yields CATSQPSYEQYF. Drawing the rest from reference TRBV15 and TRBJ2-7, the complete variable domain is DAMVIQNPRYQVTQFGKPVTLSCSQTLNHNVMYWYQQKSSQAPKLLFHYYDKDFNNEADTPDNFQSRRPNTSFCFLDIRSPGLGDTAMYLCATSQPSYEQYFGPGTRLTVT.